This TCR beta chain was observed in a study of blood T cells in healthy people across ages. Study-level information: T cells yielded about one barcoded beta molecule per two cells through template switching.

Samples had at least 7 million PBMCs isolated from them. Primed by a sample-barcoded 5' primer and a J-beta primer mix, a second PCR proceeded for about 7 to 12 cycles. From the 5' RACE reads, TCRdb called clonotypes with MiXCR, one entry per CDR3 protein. The sample carries hundreds of thousands of distinct CDR3 sequences, roughly 60% recorded once. Material: blood. This receptor was identified in a man aged 25-40 years in good health.

The CDR3 DNA follows: TGTGCCAGCAGCGTAGGCGGGGGGACCTTTCTCGAGCAGTACTTC. It encodes CASSVGGGTFLEQYF. The chain joins TRBV9 to TRBJ2-5, with TRBD2 matching 8 bases. The J call could be wrong; TRBJ2-7 is a better fit for the DNA end. Germline V CDR1 and CDR2: SGDLS, YYNGEE. The CDR3 extends over 15 amino acids.